These T cell receptor beta chains were read from a single sample in a study of beta chain features in type 1 diabetes. Method: immunoSEQ multiplex PCR; TCRdb's copy keeps in-frame clones and lacks some. This sample carries roughly 450,000 clones, roughly an eighth of them seen once, and the ten largest clones take approximately 0.05%. The sample was naive CD4+ T cells from blood. These receptors originate from a woman between 18 and 29 years old in good health. Both conserved end residues are part of each CDR3. D genes are given only for firm matches. Where a row states a size, it is once, few, many or the class of an expanded clone; other rows omit it.

13 | NA | TRBJ2-7 | TRBV30 | NA | CAWSWSDTYEQYF
13 | NA | TRBJ1-4 | TRBV28 | few | CAAGPKLGRKLFF
15 | NA | TRBJ2-5 | TRBV5-1 | NA | CASSLSHPGYETQYF
14 | NA | TRBJ1-2 | TRBV7-2 | NA | CASSYTGRAGGYTF
11 | NA | TRBJ2-5 | TRBV6-5 | few | CASSYWGTQYF
17 | TRBD2 | TRBJ2-7 | TRBV6-1 | few | CASSVDLAGGSSYEQYF
15 | TRBD2 | TRBJ2-3 | TRBV7-3 | NA | CASSLTAGATDTQYF
15 | NA | TRBJ1-2 | TRBV25-1 | NA | CASSESGRGTYGYTF
16 | TRBD2 | TRBJ2-3 | TRBV7-9 | few | CASSLKRTSGTDTQYF
17 | TRBD2 | TRBJ2-7 | TRBV4-3 | NA | CASSRGTSGSSSYEQYF
14 | TRBD2 | TRBJ2-1 | TRBV11-2 | NA | CASSSLAGRGEQFF
14 | NA | TRBJ2-5 | TRBV4-3 | NA | CASSQIKMGETQYF
13 | NA | TRBJ2-1 | TRBV7-3 | few | CASSLGGTNEQFF
13 | NA | TRBJ2-3 | TRBV29-1 | NA | CSGGDSDTDTQYF
13 | NA | TRBJ2-2 | TRBV5-1 | NA | CASSLGDTGELFF
15 | NA | TRBJ1-4 | TRBV15 | few | CATSPRAVRLEKLFF
15 | TRBD1 | TRBJ1-4 | TRBV2 | few | CASSPGTGANEKLFF
17 | NA | TRBJ1-2 | TRBV19 | few | CASSISPTRPPNYGYTF
14 | NA | TRBJ2-2 | TRBV7-2 | few | CASSLVRGGGELFF
16 | NA | TRBJ2-1 | TRBV7-2 | few | CASSLTGAGFSGEQFF
13 | NA | TRBJ2-1 | TRBV4-2 | NA | CASSQDQRKFQFF
17 | NA | TRBJ2-5 | TRBV29-1 | NA | CSVEDLRGYSYQETQYF
13 | TRBD1 | TRBJ1-2 | TRBV28 | NA | CASSMTGGNGYTF
13 | TRBD1 | TRBJ1-1 | TRBV7-6 | few | CASSRQGSGQAFF
18 | TRBD2 | TRBJ2-3 | TRBV4-3 | NA | CASSQTASGVKTGDTQYF
15 | NA | TRBJ2-7 | TRBV6-5 | NA | CASSLTGILSYEQYF
11 | NA | TRBJ1-4 | TRBV29-1 | NA | CSTRTGEKLFF
14 | TRBD1 | TRBJ1-2 | TRBV29-1 | NA | CSVLRGTGGNGYTF
14 | NA | TRBJ2-3 | TRBV7-2 | NA | CASSSYPKADTQYF
13 | NA | TRBJ1-1 | TRBV18 | few | CASSPVGNTEAFF
17 | TRBD1 | TRBJ2-1 | TRBV4-2 | few | CASSPRQGQGARDEQFF
13 | NA | TRBJ2-7 | TRBV15 | few | CATSRAVVVEQYF
14 | TRBD2 | TRBJ2-5 | TRBV7-2 | NA | CASSFQASGETQYF
13 | TRBD1 | TRBJ2-5 | TRBV7-2 | few | CASSSDRVETQYF
11 | NA | TRBJ2-3 | TRBV20-1 | NA | CSARFTDTQYF
14 | NA | TRBJ2-5 | TRBV5-1 | NA | CASSLTGRQETQYF
16 | NA | TRBJ1-4 | TRBV15 | few | CATSIPGVATNEKLFF
13 | NA | TRBJ2-2 | TRBV11-2 | NA | CASSSPNTGELFF
15 | TRBD2 | TRBJ2-1 | TRBV12-5 | few | CASGLQRDSYNEQFF
12 | NA | TRBJ2-5 | TRBV5-4 | NA | CASSSGRETQYF
10 | NA | TRBJ2-1 | TRBV20-1 | few | CSALKGVQFF
14 | NA | TRBJ1-4 | TRBV29-1 | few | CSALGSLLNEKLFF
13 | TRBD1 | TRBJ2-1 | TRBV29-1 | NA | CSVRQGADNEQFF
17 | NA | TRBJ2-1 | TRBV4-3 | few | CASSQAPGLASDNEQFF
13 | NA | TRBJ2-3 | TRBV30 | few | CAWSPSQAGTQYF
14 | NA | TRBJ1-2 | TRBV29-1 | NA | CSVRTTRTNYGYTF